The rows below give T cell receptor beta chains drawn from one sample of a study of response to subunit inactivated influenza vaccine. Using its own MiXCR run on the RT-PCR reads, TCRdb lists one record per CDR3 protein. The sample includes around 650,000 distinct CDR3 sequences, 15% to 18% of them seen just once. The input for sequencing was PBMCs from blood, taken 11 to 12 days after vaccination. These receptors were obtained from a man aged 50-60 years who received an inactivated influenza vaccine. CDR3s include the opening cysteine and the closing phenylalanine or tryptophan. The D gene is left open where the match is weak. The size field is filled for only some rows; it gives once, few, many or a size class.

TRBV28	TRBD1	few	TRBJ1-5	TGTGCCAGCAGTTTGAGACAGGGCCAGCCCCAGCATTTT	CASSLRQGQPQHF
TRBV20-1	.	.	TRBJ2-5	TGCAGTGTTAGCCTCCACGGGGGTCAAGAGACCCAGTACTTC	CSVSLHGGQETQYF
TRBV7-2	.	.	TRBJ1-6	TGTGCCAGCAGCTTAATACGACGGTATAATTCACCCCTCCACTTT	CASSLIRRYNSPLHF
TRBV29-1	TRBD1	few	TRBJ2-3	TGCAGCGTTGGCTATCAGGGGGCGGCAGATACGCAGTATTTT	CSVGYQGAADTQYF
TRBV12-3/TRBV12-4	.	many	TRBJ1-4	TGTGCCAGCAGACCCCCGGGAGGGAAACTGTTTTTT	CASRPPGGKLFF
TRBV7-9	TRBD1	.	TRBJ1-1	TGTGCCAGCAGCCAAGGGACAGGGCTTATGAACACTGAAGCTTTCTTT	CASSQGTGLMNTEAFF
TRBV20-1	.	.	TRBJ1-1	TGCAGTGTTCGGGTGCCGAACACTGAAGCTTTCTTT	CSVRVPNTEAFF
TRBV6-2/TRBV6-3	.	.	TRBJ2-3	TGTGCCAGCACCAGAAGATTCCCACCGCAGTATTTT	CASTRRFPPQYF
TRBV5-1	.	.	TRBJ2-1	TGCGCCAGCAGCCCACCCAATGGAGGGGATGAGCAGTTCTTC	CASSPPNGGDEQFF
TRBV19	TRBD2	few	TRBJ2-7	TGTGCCAGTAGTAGACTAGCGGGAAGCGGCGAGCAGTACTTC	CASSRLAGSGEQYF
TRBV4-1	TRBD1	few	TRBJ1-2	TGCGCCAGCAGCCAAGATCTACCTGGACAGGGTAACTATGGCTACACCTTC	CASSQDLPGQGNYGYTF
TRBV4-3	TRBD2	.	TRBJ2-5	TGCGCCAGCAGCCTTGGAAGAGCGGGGGGAGGGGAGACCCAGTACTTC	CASSLGRAGGGETQYF
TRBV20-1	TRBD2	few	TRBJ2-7	TGCAGTGCTAGAGATATCCGTCAGGGAGGGAGGTTGGCCGAGCAGTACTTC	CSARDIRQGGRLAEQYF
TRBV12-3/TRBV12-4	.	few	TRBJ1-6	TGTGCCAGCAGTACCGCGCCCCGAAGTTCTAATTCACCCCTCCACTTT	CASSTAPRSSNSPLHF
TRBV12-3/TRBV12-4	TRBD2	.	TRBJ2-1	TGTGCCAGCAGCCTTCGCCTAGCGGGAGATGCTGAGCAGTTCTTC	CASSLRLAGDAEQFF
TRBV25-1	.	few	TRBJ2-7	TGTGCCAGCAGTGAATATGGGGGATTCGAGCAGTACTTC	CASSEYGGFEQYF
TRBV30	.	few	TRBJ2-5	TGTGCCTGGAGGGGTCGGGGTTTAGAGACCCAGTACTTC	CAWRGRGLETQYF
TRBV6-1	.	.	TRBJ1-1	TGTGCCAGCAGTGCTCAGGGGCGAATGAACACTGAAGCTTTCTTT	CASSAQGRMNTEAFF
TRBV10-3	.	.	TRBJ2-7	TGTGCCATCACCAGGGGCGGTGGCGCCTACGAGCAGTACTTC	CAITRGGGAYEQYF
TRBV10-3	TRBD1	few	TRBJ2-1	TGTGCCATCACCGAGACAGGGGGACCTGAGGGAGAGCAGTTCTTC	CAITETGGPEGEQFF
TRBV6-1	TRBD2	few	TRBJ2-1	TGTGCCAGCACCTACCTAGCGGGGGGGCACAATGAGCAGTTCTTC	CASTYLAGGHNEQFF
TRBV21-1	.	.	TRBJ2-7	TGTGCCAGCAGCAATTTACGGGGCTCCCCCTCCTACGAGCAGTACTTC	CASSNLRGSPSYEQYF
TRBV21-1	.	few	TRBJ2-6	TGTGCCAGCAGCAAAAGATACCCTGCCGAACGGGTCTCTGGGGCCAACGTCCTGACTTTC	CASSKRYPAERVSGANVLTF
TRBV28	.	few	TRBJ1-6	TGTGCCAGCAGACGGGTGAGGAATTCACCCCTCCACTTT	CASRRVRNSPLHF
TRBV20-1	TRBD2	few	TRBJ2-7	TGCAGTGCTAGGGCTAGCGGGAGGATCCTTGCCTACGAGCAGTACTTC	CSARASGRILAYEQYF
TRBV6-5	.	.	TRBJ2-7	TGTGCCCGCAGTTACTTCGGGCAGGGCTACGAGCAGTACTTC	CARSYFGQGYEQYF
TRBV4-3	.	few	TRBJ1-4	TGCGCCAGCAGCCAAGATCTGCGGCAGAATAATGAAAAACTGTTTTTT	CASSQDLRQNNEKLFF
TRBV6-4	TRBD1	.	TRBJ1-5	TGTGCCAGCAGTGGCCGAGGGACAGGGGCCACTCGGAAGGATCAGCCCCAGCATTTT	CASSGRGTGATRKDQPQHF
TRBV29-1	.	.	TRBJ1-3	TGCAGCGTCCGGATGTCTGGAAACACCATATATTTT	CSVRMSGNTIYF
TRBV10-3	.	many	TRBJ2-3	TGTGCCATCAGTGCGGACAGTTCCTCTGCCCAGTATTTT	CAISADSSSAQYF
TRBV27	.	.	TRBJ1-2	TGTGCCAGCAGTTCCCGACAGATACAGATCTTC	CASSSRQIQIF
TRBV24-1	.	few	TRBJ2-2	TGTGCCACCAGTGCCGAAGGCTCCCGGAACACCGGGGAGCTGTTTTTT	CATSAEGSRNTGELFF
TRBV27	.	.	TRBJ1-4	TGTGCCAGCAGTTTGCGCCGAGCTAATGAAAAACTGTTTTTT	CASSLRRANEKLFF
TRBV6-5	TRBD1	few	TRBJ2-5	TGTGCCAGCAGTTACGGGACAGGGGGCGGAGAGACCCAGTACTTC	CASSYGTGGGETQYF
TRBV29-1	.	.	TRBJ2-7	TGCAGCGTTCTCAGGGGATCCGACGAGCAGTACTTC	CSVLRGSDEQYF
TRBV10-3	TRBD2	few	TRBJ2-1	TGTGCCATCAGTACTAGCGGTGGGGAGCAGTTCTTC	CAISTSGGEQFF